The 7 T cell receptor beta chains given below trace back to one sample, sequenced in a study of OX40 agonist ivuxolimab in advanced cancers. The data were produced by immunoSEQ multiplex PCR, yet TCRdb's version contains in-frame clones alone and is incomplete. Here the sample spans tens of thousands of clones, over 75% being singletons. Source: CD4+ or CD8+ T cells sorted from blood, taken in a trial of the OX40 agonist ivuxolimab. The receptor source for this set is an adult with an advanced solid tumor such as melanoma, head and neck, liver or kidney cancer.

The chain joins TRBV5-6 to TRBJ1-2; D is possibly TRBD1 (5 bases). The CDR3 is 15 residues long. In germline, CDR1 is SGHDT, CDR2 YYEEEE. Trimming removed 2 bases at V and 5 bases at J, with 16 bases between. The CDR3 sequence is CASSFRDSEFYGYTF. As DNA, the CDR3 is TGTGCCAGCAGCTTTAGGGACTCGGAATTTTATGGCTACACCTTC.

This chain connects TRBV6-1 to TRBJ2-3; D is possibly TRBD1 (6 bases). The CDR3 is made up of 13 amino acids. Looked up from germline, CDR1 is MNHNS and CDR2 is SASEGT. V was cut by 10 bases and J by 9 bases, with 20 bases left in between. The DNA for the CDR3 is TGTGCCATCAGGGGCAGGGGCCACGAGACGCAGTATTTT. Its protein product is CAIRGRGHETQYF.

This clone appeared once. The J gene is TRBJ2-2, the V gene TRBV4-3; 9 bases line up with TRBD2. The CDR3 contains 15 residues. Germline CDR1 and CDR2: LGHNA and YSLEER. After removal of 4 bases from V and 2 bases from J, the junction contained 2 bases not matched to a gene. In DNA, the CDR3 is TGCGCCAGCAGCCCGACTAGCGGTAACACCGGGGAGCTGTTTTTT. Protein product: CASSPTSGNTGELFF.

This chain connects TRBV11-2 to TRBJ1-1; the D gene is possibly TRBD1 (5 bases). Germline lookup yields CDR1 SGHAT and CDR2 FQNNGV. Deletions cut 1 base from V and 8 bases from J, with 11 bases between. CDR3 length: 13 residues. The CDR3 coding sequence is TGTGCCAGCAGCTTAGGCAGGGTCCTCGAAGCTTTCTTT. Its protein is CASSLGRVLEAFF.

The chain combines TRBV7-2 with TRBJ2-7; possible D gene TRBD2, 5 bases. Germline V gives CDR1 SGHTA, CDR2 FQGNSA. The CDR3 is made up of 15 amino acids. V lost 5 bases to trimming and J lost 0 bases, with 14 bases between them. CDR3 in amino acids: CASSEYRGFSYEQYF. The CDR3 DNA reads TGTGCCAGCAGCGAATACCGGGGTTTCTCCTACGAGCAGTACTTC.

The chain links TRBV28 to TRBJ2-7; 9 positions match TRBD2. Per germline, CDR1 MDHEN and CDR2 SYDVKM. V shed 7 bases and J 3 bases; nucleotides not matched to a gene: 13. There are 16 residues in the CDR3. CDR3 region: CASTARGGLGYYEQYF. Written as DNA, the CDR3 is TGTGCCAGCACGGCGCGGGGGGGACTAGGCTACTACGAGCAGTACTTC.

J is TRBJ1-1 and V is TRBV6-6; the D is unclear. Per germline, CDR1 MNHNY and CDR2 SVGAGI (reference sequence). Trimming took off 2 bases at V and 6 bases at J, with 10 bases between the two ends. CDR3 length: 13 residues. This CDR3 is CASSYAGWSEAFF. CDR3 DNA: TGTGCCAGCAGTTACGCCGGGTGGTCTGAAGCTTTCTTT.